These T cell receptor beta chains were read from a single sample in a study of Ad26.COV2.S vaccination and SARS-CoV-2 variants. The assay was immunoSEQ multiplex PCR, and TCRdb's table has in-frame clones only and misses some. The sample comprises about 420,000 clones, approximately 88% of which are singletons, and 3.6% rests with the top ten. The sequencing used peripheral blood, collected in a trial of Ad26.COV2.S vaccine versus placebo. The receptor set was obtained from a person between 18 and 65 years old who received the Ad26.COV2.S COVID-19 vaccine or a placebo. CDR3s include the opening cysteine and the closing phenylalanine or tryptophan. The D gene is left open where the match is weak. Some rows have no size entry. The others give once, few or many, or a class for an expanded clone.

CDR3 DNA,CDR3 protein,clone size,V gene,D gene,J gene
TGCGCCAGCAGCAAACTAGCGGGGGCCGCCAATGAGCAGTTCTTC,CASSKLAGAANEQFF,once,TRBV4-1,TRBD2,TRBJ2-1
TGTGCCAGCAGTGAATATCTCCAGGGGTCCGCCGGCGAGCAGTACTTC,CASSEYLQGSAGEQYF,.,TRBV25-1,.,TRBJ2-7
TGTGCCAGCAGCGCAACGTTACTAGCGGGGCGGAATACGCAGTATTTT,CASSATLLAGRNTQYF,few,TRBV9,TRBD2,TRBJ2-3
TGTGCCAGCAGCTTAGCCCGTCAGGGGTTCGTATACAATGAGCAGTTCTTC,CASSLARQGFVYNEQFF,.,TRBV7-2,.,TRBJ2-1
TGTGCCATCAGTGCCAAAACCTCAGGGGGCGAGCAGTACTTC,CAISAKTSGGEQYF,once,TRBV10-3,TRBD1,TRBJ2-7
TGTGCCTGGAGTGTAGGGTACGGGTTCGACACCTTC,CAWSVGYGFDTF,.,TRBV30,.,TRBJ1-2
TGTGCCAGCAGCAGCCGAGTCGGACCCTACTATGGCTACACCTTC,CASSSRVGPYYGYTF,.,TRBV9,.,TRBJ1-2
TGTGCCAGCAGCTTTCCCCCAGAAGGCACCATATATTTT,CASSFPPEGTIYF,.,TRBV11-2,.,TRBJ1-3
TGCAGCGTTGTTTGGACGGCCACAGCCCTAAATGAGCAGTACTTC,CSVVWTATALNEQYF,.,TRBV29-1,.,TRBJ2-7
TGTGCCAGCTCACAGGGACAGCATCGCACAGATACGCAGTATTTT,CASSQGQHRTDTQYF,.,TRBV18,TRBD1,TRBJ2-3
TGCGCCAGCAGCTTGGACGGGCATCAGCCCCAGCATTTT,CASSLDGHQPQHF,.,TRBV5-1,.,TRBJ1-5
TGTGCCAGCAGCGTAGGTCCTAGCGGGGGGCAAGAGACCCAGTACTTC,CASSVGPSGGQETQYF,.,TRBV9,TRBD2,TRBJ2-5
TGCGCCAGCAGCCATAGCAGGGGACTCAATCAGCCCCAGCATTTT,CASSHSRGLNQPQHF,.,TRBV4-3,.,TRBJ1-5
TGCGCCAGCAGTCAGACAGGGGGCACTGAAGCTTTCTTT,CASSQTGGTEAFF,.,TRBV10-1,TRBD1,TRBJ1-1
TGTGCCTGGAGTACCAAGTTGGAGGCCCTGGGGGGCTACACCTTC,CAWSTKLEALGGYTF,.,TRBV30,.,TRBJ1-2
TGTGCCAGCAGCGGTATTAACAATGAAAAACTGTTTTTT,CASSGINNEKLFF,.,TRBV28,.,TRBJ1-4
TGTGCCAGCAGCTCCAATGGGGGGCTCAATTCACCCCTCCACTTT,CASSSNGGLNSPLHF,.,TRBV7-9,.,TRBJ1-6
TGTGCCAGCAGCGACGGACTAGCGGGGGCGGTTACGCAGTATTTT,CASSDGLAGAVTQYF,.,TRBV9,TRBD2,TRBJ2-3
TGTGCCTGGACCAGAAGGGGGCTAGGTGGTGAGCAGTACTTC,CAWTRRGLGGEQYF,.,TRBV30,TRBD1,TRBJ2-7
TGTGCCAGCAGCGTAGCAGGGGACAATGAGCAGTTCTTC,CASSVAGDNEQFF,.,TRBV9,.,TRBJ2-1
TGTGCCAGCAGTGCGTGGGGGTACCAAGAGACCCAGTACTTC,CASSAWGYQETQYF,.,TRBV2,.,TRBJ2-5
TGTGCCAGCAGTCCCGCCGTTGCCAGGGAGAATTCACCCCTCCACTTT,CASSPAVARENSPLHF,.,TRBV6-2/TRBV6-3,.,TRBJ1-6
TGCGCCAGCAGCTTGGCCGGGGGGCGCGGGGGCGAGCAGTACTTC,CASSLAGGRGGEQYF,.,TRBV5-1,.,TRBJ2-7
TGCAGCGTTGAAGTGGGCTCTGGAAACACCATATATTTT,CSVEVGSGNTIYF,few,TRBV29-1,.,TRBJ1-3
TGTGCCAGCAGCCGAGCGGGCGGCTACACCTTC,CASSRAGGYTF,.,TRBV11-2,.,TRBJ1-2
TGTGCCAGCAGCTTCCCGCGCGACAGGGTGGGAGCGCAAAATACGCAGTATTTT,CASSFPRDRVGAQNTQYF,.,TRBV7-9,TRBD1,TRBJ2-3
TGTGCCAGCAGCCAAGATGCGTCGCCTAGCGGGGGGCTTCTCTCCTACGAGCAGTACTTC,CASSQDASPSGGLLSYEQYF,.,TRBV3-1/TRBV3-2,TRBD2,TRBJ2-7
TGTGCCAGCAGCTTGGCGGACAGGCTCTACGAGCAGTACTTC,CASSLADRLYEQYF,.,TRBV5-4,TRBD1,TRBJ2-7
TGTGCCAGCAGTTACGGATTAGCAAACTATGGCTACACCTTC,CASSYGLANYGYTF,.,TRBV6-2/TRBV6-3,.,TRBJ1-2
TGTGCCAGCAGCCCACAAAAGGGTAGCTCCTATAATTCACCCCTCCACTTT,CASSPQKGSSYNSPLHF,few,TRBV11-2,.,TRBJ1-6
TGTGCCAGCAGTCAAGGGACTAATAGAGAAACCGGGGAGCTGTTTTTT,CASSQGTNRETGELFF,.,TRBV2,TRBD2,TRBJ2-2
TGTGCCTGGAGTGTACTAGGGAGGGGTAATGAAAAACTGTTTTTT,CAWSVLGRGNEKLFF,.,TRBV30,.,TRBJ1-4
TGTGCCAGCAGTCGGGACAGGGCATTCTATGGCTACACCTTC,CASSRDRAFYGYTF,.,TRBV6-5,TRBD1,TRBJ1-2
TGTGCCAGCAGCCCGCCGACTAGCGGGAGGTACAATGAGCAGTTCTTC,CASSPPTSGRYNEQFF,.,TRBV3-1/TRBV3-2,TRBD2,TRBJ2-1
TGTGCCAGCAGTGACCAACTAGCGGGCAATGAGCAGTTCTTC,CASSDQLAGNEQFF,.,TRBV25-1,TRBD2,TRBJ2-1
TGTGCCAGCAGTGTCGGGACGACCTACGAGCAGTACTTC,CASSVGTTYEQYF,.,TRBV28,.,TRBJ2-7